Judged by abundance, the clone carrying this T cell receptor beta chain is medium-sized. The antigen remains undetermined. Analysis of PBMCs was direct, with no culture step. This sample was included in a study of neoadjuvant anti-PD-1 for oral cavity cancer. Study information: Around day 43, patients without progression received a fourth nivolumab dose before surgery.

Measured with immunoSEQ multiplex PCR; TCRdb has only the in-frame clones, and not every one. The sample holds approximately 83,000 clones, approximately 84% seen once. Germline-derived CDR1 and CDR2 are MNHEY and SMNVEV (reference sequence). This CDR3 spans 16 amino acids. The V and J ends lost 6 bases and 0 bases respectively, with 15 bases between them. Study-level results: Higher pretreatment blood Treg/Th17 ratios correlated with higher pretreatment blood and lower post-treatment tumor TCRbeta clonality. Each response group had just a few patients in TCR analyses.

The sample was PBMCs, taken before nivolumab (anti-PD-1) treatment. V gene TRBV27 combines with J gene TRBJ2-4; D unclear. The receptor's source is a person between 40 and 85 years old with oral cavity squamous cell carcinoma. The CDR3 is CASSAEDALAKNIQYF. Here the CDR3 DNA reads TGTGCCAGCAGCGCCGAAGACGCTCTAGCCAAAAACATTCAGTACTTC.